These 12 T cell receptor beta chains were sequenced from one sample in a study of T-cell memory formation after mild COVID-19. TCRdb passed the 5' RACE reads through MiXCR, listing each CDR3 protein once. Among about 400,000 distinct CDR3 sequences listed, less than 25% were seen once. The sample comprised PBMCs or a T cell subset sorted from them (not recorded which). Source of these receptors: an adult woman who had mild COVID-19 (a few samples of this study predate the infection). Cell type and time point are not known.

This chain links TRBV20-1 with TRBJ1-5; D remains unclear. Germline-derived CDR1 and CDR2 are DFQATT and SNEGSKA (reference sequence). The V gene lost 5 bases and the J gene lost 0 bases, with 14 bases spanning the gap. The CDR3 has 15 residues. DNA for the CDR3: TGCAGTGCTGCGACGCTGGGATATAGCAATCAGCCCCAGCATTTT. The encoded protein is CSAATLGYSNQPQHF.

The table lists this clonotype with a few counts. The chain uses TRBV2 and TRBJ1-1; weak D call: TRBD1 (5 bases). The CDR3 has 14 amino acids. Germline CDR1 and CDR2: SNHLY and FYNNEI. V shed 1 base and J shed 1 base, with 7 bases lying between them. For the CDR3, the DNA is TGTGCCAGCAGTGAAGGGGGCGGGAACACTGAAGCTTTCTTT. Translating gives CASSEGGGNTEAFF. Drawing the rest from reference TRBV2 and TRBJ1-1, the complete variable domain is EPEVTQTPSHQVTQMGQEVILRCVPISNHLYFYWYRQILGQKVEFLVSFYNNEISEKSEIFDDQFSVERPDGSNFTLKIRSTKLEDSAMYFCASSEGGGNTEAFFGQGTRLTVV.

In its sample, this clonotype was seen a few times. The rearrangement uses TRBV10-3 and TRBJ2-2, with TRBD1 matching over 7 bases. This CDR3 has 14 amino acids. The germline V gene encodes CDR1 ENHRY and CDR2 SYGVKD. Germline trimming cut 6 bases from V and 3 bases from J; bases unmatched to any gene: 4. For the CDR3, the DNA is TGTGCCATCAGCGACAGGGACGACACCGGGGAGCTGTTTTTT. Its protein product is CAISDRDDTGELFF.

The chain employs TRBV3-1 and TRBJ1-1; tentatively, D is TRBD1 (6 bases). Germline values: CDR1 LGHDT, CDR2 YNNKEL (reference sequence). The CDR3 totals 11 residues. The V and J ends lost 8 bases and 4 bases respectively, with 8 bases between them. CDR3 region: CASEQGTEAFF. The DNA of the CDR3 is TGTGCCAGCGAACAGGGCACTGAAGCTTTCTTT.

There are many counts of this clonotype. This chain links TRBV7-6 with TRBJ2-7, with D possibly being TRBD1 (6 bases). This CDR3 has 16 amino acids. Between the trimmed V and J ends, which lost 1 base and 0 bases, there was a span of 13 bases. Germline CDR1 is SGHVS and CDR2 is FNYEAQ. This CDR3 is CASSLGIRGHSYEQYF. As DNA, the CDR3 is TGTGCCAGCAGCTTAGGCATCAGGGGCCACTCCTACGAGCAGTACTTC.

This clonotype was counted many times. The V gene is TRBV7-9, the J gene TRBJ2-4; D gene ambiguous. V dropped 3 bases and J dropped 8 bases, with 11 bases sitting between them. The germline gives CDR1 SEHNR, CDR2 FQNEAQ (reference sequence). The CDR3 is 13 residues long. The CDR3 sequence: CASSFDNSDIQYF. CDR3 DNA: TGTGCCAGCAGCTTTGACAATTCCGACATTCAGTACTTC.

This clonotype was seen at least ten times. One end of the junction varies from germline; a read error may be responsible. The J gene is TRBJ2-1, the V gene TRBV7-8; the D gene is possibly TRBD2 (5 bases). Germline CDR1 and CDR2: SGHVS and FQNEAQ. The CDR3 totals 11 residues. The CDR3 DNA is TGTGCCAGCAGCCTTGGACTGGGCGTTTTTTTC. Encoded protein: CASSLGLGVFF. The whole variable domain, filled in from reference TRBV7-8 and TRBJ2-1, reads GAGVSQSPRYKVAKRGQDVALRCDPISGHVSLFWYQQALGQGPEFLTYFQNEAQLDKSGLPSDRFFAERPEGSVSTLKIQRTQQEDSAVYLCASSLGLGVFFGPGTRLTVL.

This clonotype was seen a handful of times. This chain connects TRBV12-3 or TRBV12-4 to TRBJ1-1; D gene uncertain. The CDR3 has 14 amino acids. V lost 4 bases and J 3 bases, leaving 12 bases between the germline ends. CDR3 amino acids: CASSWVGVYTEAFF. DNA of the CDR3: TGTGCCAGCAGTTGGGTCGGGGTTTACACTGAAGCTTTCTTT.

Here the CDR3 reads CASSPPGQRSPLHF. The CDR3 DNA follows: TGTGCCAGCTCACCACCCGGGCAGAGGTCACCCCTCCACTTT. The V call is TRBV18, the J call TRBJ1-6; no definite D call. Per the germline V gene, CDR1 is KGHSH and CDR2 is LQKENI. The CDR3 runs 14 residues. V shed 0 bases and J shed 10 bases, with 10 bases lying between them. The full variable domain, its missing parts supplied by reference TRBV18 and TRBJ1-6, is NAGVMQNPRHLVRRRGQEARLRCSPMKGHSHVYWYRQLPEEGLKFMVYLQKENIIDESGMPKERFSAEFPKEGPSILRIQQVVRGDSAAYFCASSPPGQRSPLHFGNGTRLTVT.

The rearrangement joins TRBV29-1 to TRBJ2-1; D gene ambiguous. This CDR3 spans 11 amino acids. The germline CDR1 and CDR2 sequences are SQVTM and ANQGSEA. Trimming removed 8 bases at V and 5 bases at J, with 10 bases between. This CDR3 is CSTSRDNEQFF. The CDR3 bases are TGCAGCACCTCTCGGGACAATGAGCAGTTCTTC.

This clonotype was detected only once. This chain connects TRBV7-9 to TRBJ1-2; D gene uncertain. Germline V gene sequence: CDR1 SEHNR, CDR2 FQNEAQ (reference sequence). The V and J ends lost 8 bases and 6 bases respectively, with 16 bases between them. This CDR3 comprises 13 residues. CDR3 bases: TGTGCCAGCCTCCTTTTTTCCGGGCATGGCTACACCTTC. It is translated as CASLLFSGHGYTF.

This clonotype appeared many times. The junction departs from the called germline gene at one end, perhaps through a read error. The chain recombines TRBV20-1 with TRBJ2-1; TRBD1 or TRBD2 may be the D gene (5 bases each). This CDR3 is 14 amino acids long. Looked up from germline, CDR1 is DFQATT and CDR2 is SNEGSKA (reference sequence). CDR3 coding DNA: TGCAGTGCTAGAAGAGGGGTATCCTTCAATGAGCAGTTCTTC. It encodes CSARRGVSFNEQFF.